Each of the 10 T cell receptor beta chains below was sequenced from the same sample in a study of blood T cell repertoires in COVID-19. Clones were sequenced by immunoSEQ multiplex PCR, and TCRdb holds only the in-frame ones, with some missing. The sample includes roughly 150,000 clones, around 80% of them seen just once. Source material: PBMCs or T cells enriched from blood (not recorded which). The source of these receptors is a woman aged 70-85 years in a cohort exposed to, infected with or recovered from COVID-19 (not recorded which).

This chain links TRBV10-3 with TRBJ1-1; 11 bases line up with TRBD1. This CDR3 is built from 15 residues. Germline V gene lookup returns CDR1 ENHRY and CDR2 SYGVKD. Trimming at V came to 2 bases and at J to 4 bases, leaving 3 bases not matched to a gene. The DNA for the CDR3 is TGTGCCATCAGTGAGCGGACAGGGGGCGGCACTGAAGCTTTCTTT. Translating it yields CAISERTGGGTEAFF.

The rearrangement links TRBV19 to TRBJ2-7; 11 nucleotides line up with TRBD1. In germline, CDR1 is LNHDA, CDR2 SQIVND (reference sequence). V gave up 5 bases and J gave up 2 bases; unmatched junction bases: 5. There are 15 residues in the CDR3. The CDR3 DNA sequence: TGTGCCAGTAGTCCGTCGGGACAGGGGGCCTACGAGCAGTACTTC. As protein: CASSPSGQGAYEQYF. The variable domain in full, completed from reference TRBV19 and TRBJ2-7, reads DGGITQSPKYLFRKEGQNVTLSCEQNLNHDAMYWYRQDPGQGLRLIYYSQIVNDFQKGDIAEGYSVSREKKESFPLTVTSAQKNPTAFYLCASSPSGQGAYEQYFGPGTRLTVT.

The genes are TRBV7-9 and TRBJ1-5, with 7 bases identical to TRBD1. Germline assignment: CDR1 SEHNR and CDR2 FQNEAQ (reference sequence). The junction had 2 bases not matched to a gene; V was cut back by 5 bases and J by 1 base. The CDR3 length is 14 residues. CDR3 amino acids: CASSRQGSNQPQHF. As DNA, the CDR3 is TGTGCCAGCAGCCGACAGGGAAGCAATCAGCCCCAGCATTTT.

The V call is TRBV24-1, the J call TRBJ2-5, with a tentative D call TRBD2 (5 bases). Trimming shortened V by 5 bases and J by 7 bases, and 13 bases separated the two germline ends. From germline, CDR1 is KGHDR and CDR2 SFDVKD. The CDR3 totals 13 residues. The CDR3 DNA reads as TGTGCCACCAGTGGCCCCCCGGGATGGACCCAGTACTTC. Translated: CATSGPPGWTQYF.

This chain connects TRBV27 to TRBJ2-5; tentatively, D is TRBD2 (5 bases). The CDR3 contains 11 residues. V was clipped by 8 bases and J by 5 bases, with 9 bases between them. The germline CDR1 and CDR2 sequences are MNHEY and SMNVEV (reference sequence). In DNA form, the CDR3 reads TGTGCCAGCTCCCGCGGGGAGACCCAGTACTTC. Its translation is CASSRGETQYF.

This clone was recorded a few times. The J gene is TRBJ2-1, the V gene TRBV2; D possibly corresponds to TRBD2 (5 bases). Germline V gene lookup returns CDR1 SNHLY and CDR2 FYNNEI. V shed 3 bases and J shed 6 bases, with 12 bases lying between them. This CDR3 region has 14 residues. In nucleotides, the CDR3 is TGTGCCAGCAGTGAGCTTTTTAGCGTCAATGAGCAGTTCTTC. Its translation is CASSELFSVNEQFF.

The J gene is TRBJ2-1, the V gene TRBV5-4, with 9 bases aligning to TRBD2. V lost 2 bases and J lost 9; bases outside the gene matches: 6. Germline-derived CDR1 and CDR2 are SGHNT and YYREEE (reference sequence). The CDR3 extends over 14 amino acids. CDR3 region: CASSFRREGGEQFF. As DNA, the CDR3 is TGTGCCAGCAGCTTTCGGCGGGAGGGCGGTGAGCAGTTCTTC. Combining the CDR3 with reference TRBV5-4 and TRBJ2-1 gives the whole variable domain ETGVTQSPTHLIKTRGQQVTLRCSSQSGHNTVSWYQQALGQGPQFIFQYYREEENGRGNFPPRFSGLQFPNYSSELNVNALELDDSALYLCASSFRREGGEQFFGPGTRLTVL.

The chain has TRBV19 and TRBJ2-7; 9 bases line up with TRBD1. V lost 6 bases to trimming and J lost 2 bases; unmatched junction nucleotides: 8. Germline V gene data show CDR1 as LNHDA and CDR2 as SQIVND (reference sequence). The CDR3 runs to 15 residues. CDR3 in amino acids: CASRSAGQGAYEQYF. In DNA form, the CDR3 reads TGTGCCAGTAGGTCTGCGGGACAGGGTGCCTACGAGCAGTACTTC.

The chain joins TRBV30 to TRBJ2-1; no clear D. The CDR3 consists of 11 residues. Between the trimmed V and J ends, which lost 5 bases and 12 bases, there was a span of 14 bases. Germline V gene lookup returns CDR1 GTSNPN and CDR2 SVGIG (reference sequence). CDR3 in DNA: TGTGCCTGGTCCGGCGCGGTGCTGCAGTTCTTC. The encoded protein is CAWSGAVLQFF.

The chain employs TRBV18 and TRBJ1-6, with 8 nucleotides matching TRBD1. The V and J ends lost 5 bases and 7 bases, in that order; junction bases with no gene match: 7. This CDR3 spans 15 amino acids. The V gene's germline CDR1 is KGHSH and CDR2 LQKENI. CDR3 sequence: CASSSGQGGNSPLHF. CDR3 coding DNA: TGTGCCAGCTCAAGCGGACAGGGAGGGAATTCACCCCTCCACTTT.